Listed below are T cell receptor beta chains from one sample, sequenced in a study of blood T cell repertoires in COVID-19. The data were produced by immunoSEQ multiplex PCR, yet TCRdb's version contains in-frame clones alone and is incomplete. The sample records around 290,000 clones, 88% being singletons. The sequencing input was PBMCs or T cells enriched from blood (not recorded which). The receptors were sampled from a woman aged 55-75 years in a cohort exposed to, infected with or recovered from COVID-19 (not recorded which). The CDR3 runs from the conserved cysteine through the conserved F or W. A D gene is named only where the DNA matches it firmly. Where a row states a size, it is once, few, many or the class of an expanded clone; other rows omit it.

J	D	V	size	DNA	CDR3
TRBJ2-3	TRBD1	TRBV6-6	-	TGTGCCAGCAGTCGAAGTCAGGGGGCGATGGGCGCAGATACGCAGTATTTT	CASSRSQGAMGADTQYF
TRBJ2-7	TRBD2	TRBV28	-	TGTGCCAGCAGTCGTAGCGGGGCAAGCTCCTACGAGCAGTACTTC	CASSRSGASSYEQYF
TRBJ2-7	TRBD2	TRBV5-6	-	TGTGCCAGCAGCTTGGGGCTAGCGGGAGACTACGAGCAGTACTTC	CASSLGLAGDYEQYF
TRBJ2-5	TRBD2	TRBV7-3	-	TGTGCCAGCAGCCCAAGCGGGGGCCAAGAGACCCAGTACTTC	CASSPSGGQETQYF
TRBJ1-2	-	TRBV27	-	TGTGCCAGCAGTGCGCACAGGGAGGGGATTAACTATGGCTACACCTTC	CASSAHREGINYGYTF
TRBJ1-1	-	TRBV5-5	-	TGTGCCAGCAGCTTGGTAGCGCGGGGACTCACTGAAGCTTTCTTT	CASSLVARGLTEAFF
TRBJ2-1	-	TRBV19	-	TGTGCCAGTAGTCCAGGCGGGCCTTGGAGCTCCTACAATGAGCAGTTCTTC	CASSPGGPWSSYNEQFF
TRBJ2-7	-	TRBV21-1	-	TGTGCCAGCAGCATCGGAGCGGCGGGACAGGGACGAAACGAGCAGTACTTC	CASSIGAAGQGRNEQYF
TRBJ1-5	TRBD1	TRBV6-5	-	TGTGCCAGCAGAGTCGACAGGGGCAATCAGCCCCAGCATTTT	CASRVDRGNQPQHF
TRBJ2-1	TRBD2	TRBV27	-	TGTGCCAGCAGTTTAGCGGGAGACAATGAGCAGTTCTTC	CASSLAGDNEQFF
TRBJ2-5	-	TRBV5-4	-	TGTGCCAGCAGCTTGGCTAAAAAGTACCAAGAGACCCAGTACTTC	CASSLAKKYQETQYF
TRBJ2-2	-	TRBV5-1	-	TGCGCCAGCAGCTTGGCTGGCGGGACAGACACCGGGGAGCTGTTTTTT	CASSLAGGTDTGELFF
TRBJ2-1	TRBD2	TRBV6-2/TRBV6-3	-	TGTGCCAGCAGTTACGGGAGGAGGCTAGCGGGAAATAATGAGCAGTTCTTC	CASSYGRRLAGNNEQFF
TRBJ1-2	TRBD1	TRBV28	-	TGTGCCAGCAGTTTTAATACAGGGGGCCCCACCTTAGCTAACTATGGCTACACCTTC	CASSFNTGGPTLANYGYTF
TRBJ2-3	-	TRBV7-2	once	TGTGCCAGCAGCTTAGGCCCAGGGCTCACAGATACGCAGTATTTT	CASSLGPGLTDTQYF
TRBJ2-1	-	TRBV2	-	TGTGCCAGCAGCCCCGTCGCCGGGAGAAGGAATGAGCAGTTCTTC	CASSPVAGRRNEQFF